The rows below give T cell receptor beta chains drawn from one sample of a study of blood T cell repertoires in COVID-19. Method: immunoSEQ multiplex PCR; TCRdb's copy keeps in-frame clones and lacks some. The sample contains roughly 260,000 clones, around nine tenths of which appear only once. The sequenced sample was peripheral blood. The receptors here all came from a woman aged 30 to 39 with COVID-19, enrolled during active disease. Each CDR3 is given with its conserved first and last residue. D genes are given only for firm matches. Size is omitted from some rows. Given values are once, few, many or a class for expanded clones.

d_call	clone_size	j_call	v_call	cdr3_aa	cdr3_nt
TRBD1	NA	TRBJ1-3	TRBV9	CASSVGDRAFSGNTIYF	TGTGCCAGCAGCGTAGGGGACAGGGCCTTCTCTGGAAACACCATATATTTT
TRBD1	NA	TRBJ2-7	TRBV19	CASSASRDSSSYEQYF	TGTGCCAGTAGTGCGTCCCGGGACAGCTCTTCCTACGAGCAGTACTTC
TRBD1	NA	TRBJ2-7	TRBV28	CASSVPGQLYEQYF	TGTGCCAGCAGTGTTCCGGGACAGCTCTACGAGCAGTACTTC
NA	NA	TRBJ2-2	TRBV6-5	CASSYYTNTGELFF	TGTGCCAGCAGTTACTACACGAACACCGGGGAGCTGTTTTTT
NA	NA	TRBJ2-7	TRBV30	CAWSVRTTDSYYSYEQYF	TGTGCCTGGAGTGTACGGACAACTGACAGCTACTACTCCTACGAGCAGTACTTC
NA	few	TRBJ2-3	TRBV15	CATSGTGDGADTQYF	TGTGCCACCAGCGGGACGGGAGACGGAGCAGATACGCAGTATTTT
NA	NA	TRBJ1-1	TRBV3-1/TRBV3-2	CASRQGLGYTEAFF	TGTGCCAGCAGACAGGGATTGGGGTACACTGAAGCTTTCTTT
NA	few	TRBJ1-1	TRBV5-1	CASSSGGTGNTEAFF	TGCGCCAGCAGTTCTGGCGGGACGGGGAACACTGAAGCTTTCTTT
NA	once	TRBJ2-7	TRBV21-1	CASSKEGRRQDSYEQYF	TGTGCCAGCAGCAAAGAAGGAAGGAGACAGGACTCCTACGAGCAGTACTTC
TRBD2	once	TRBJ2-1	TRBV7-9	CASSFIKTSGRNEQFF	TGTGCCAGCAGCTTCATCAAGACTAGCGGGAGGAATGAGCAGTTCTTC
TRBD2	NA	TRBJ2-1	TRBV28	CASSLFIAGGQYNEQFF	TGTGCCAGCAGTTTATTTATAGCGGGAGGACAATACAATGAGCAGTTCTTC
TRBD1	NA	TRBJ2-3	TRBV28	CASSPAPGQEGTDTQYF	TGTGCCAGCAGTCCAGCACCGGGACAGGAGGGCACAGATACGCAGTATTTT
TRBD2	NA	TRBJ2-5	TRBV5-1	CASSLVGLAGGRGETQYF	TGCGCCAGCAGCTTGGTAGGGCTAGCGGGAGGACGAGGAGAGACCCAGTACTTC
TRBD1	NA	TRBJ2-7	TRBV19	CASSTGGPYEQYF	TGTGCCAGTAGTACAGGGGGCCCGTACGAGCAGTACTTC
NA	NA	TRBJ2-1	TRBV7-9	CASSLLLADNEQFF	TGTGCCAGCAGCTTGTTGCTAGCCGACAATGAGCAGTTCTTC
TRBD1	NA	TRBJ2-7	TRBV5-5	CASSQGQGVLYEQYF	TGTGCCAGCAGCCAGGGACAGGGAGTTCTCTACGAGCAGTACTTC
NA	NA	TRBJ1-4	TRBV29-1	CSVGLATNEKLFF	TGCAGCGTTGGGCTTGCAACTAATGAAAAACTGTTTTTT
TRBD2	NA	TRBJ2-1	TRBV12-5	CASGLGSSGRNEQFF	TGTGCTAGTGGTTTGGGGTCGAGCGGGAGGAATGAGCAGTTCTTC
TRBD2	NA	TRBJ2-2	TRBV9	CASSVGLAENTGELFF	TGTGCCAGCAGCGTAGGACTAGCGGAGAACACCGGGGAGCTGTTTTTT
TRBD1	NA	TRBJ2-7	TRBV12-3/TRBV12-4	CASGQGHSYEQYF	TGTGCCAGCGGACAGGGGCACTCCTACGAGCAGTACTTC
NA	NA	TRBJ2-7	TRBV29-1	CSVEDQTRESYEQYF	TGCAGCGTTGAAGATCAGACGAGGGAGTCCTACGAGCAGTACTTC
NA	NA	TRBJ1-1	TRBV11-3	CASSLYGYTEAFF	TGTGCCAGCAGCTTATACGGGTACACTGAAGCTTTCTTT